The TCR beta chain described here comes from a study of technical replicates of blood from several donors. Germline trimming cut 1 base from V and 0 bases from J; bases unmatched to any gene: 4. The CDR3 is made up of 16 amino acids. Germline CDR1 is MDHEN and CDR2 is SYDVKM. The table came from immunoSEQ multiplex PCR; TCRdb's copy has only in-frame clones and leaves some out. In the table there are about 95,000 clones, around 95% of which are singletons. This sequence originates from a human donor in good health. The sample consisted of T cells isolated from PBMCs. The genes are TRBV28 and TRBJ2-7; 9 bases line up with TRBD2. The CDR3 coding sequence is TGTGCCAGCAGTTTATACGGTAGCGGGGGCTCCTACGAGCAGTACTTC. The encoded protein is CASSLYGSGGSYEQYF.